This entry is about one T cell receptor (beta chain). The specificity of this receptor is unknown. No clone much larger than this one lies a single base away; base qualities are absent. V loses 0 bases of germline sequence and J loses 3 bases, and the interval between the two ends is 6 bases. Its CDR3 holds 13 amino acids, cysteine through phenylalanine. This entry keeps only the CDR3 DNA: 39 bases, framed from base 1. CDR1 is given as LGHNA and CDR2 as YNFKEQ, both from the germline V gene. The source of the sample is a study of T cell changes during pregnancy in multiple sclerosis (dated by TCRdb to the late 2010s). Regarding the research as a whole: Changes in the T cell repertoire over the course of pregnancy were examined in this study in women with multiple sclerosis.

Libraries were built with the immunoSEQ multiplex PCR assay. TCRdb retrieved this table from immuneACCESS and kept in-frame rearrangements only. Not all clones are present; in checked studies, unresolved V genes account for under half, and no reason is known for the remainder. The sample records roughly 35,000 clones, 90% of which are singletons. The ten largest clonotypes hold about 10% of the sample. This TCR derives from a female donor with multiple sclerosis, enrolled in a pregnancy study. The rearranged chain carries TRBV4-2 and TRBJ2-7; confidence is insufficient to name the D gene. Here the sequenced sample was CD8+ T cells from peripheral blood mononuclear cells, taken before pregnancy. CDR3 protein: CASSQDSSYEQYF. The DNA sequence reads TGTGCCAGCAGCCAAGATTCGAGCTACGAGCAGTACTTC.